The 17 T cell receptor beta chains reported below all come from one sample, sequenced in a study of OX40 agonist ivuxolimab in advanced cancers. Repertoires were generated with immunoSEQ multiplex PCR, while TCRdb's copy carries only in-frame clones and drops some. The data hold some 76,000 clones, with 93% observed a single time. The sample was CD4+ or CD8+ T cells sorted from blood, taken in a trial of the OX40 agonist ivuxolimab. Receptor source: an adult with an advanced solid tumor such as melanoma, head and neck, liver or kidney cancer.

The chain uses TRBV28 and TRBJ1-5; 7 bases line up with TRBD1. Germline V gives CDR1 MDHEN, CDR2 SYDVKM. After removal of 4 bases from V and 0 bases from J, the junction contained 3 bases not matched to a gene. The CDR3 extends over 15 amino acids. The DNA for the CDR3 is TGTGCCAGCAGTTCGGAGGGGGCTAGCAATCAGCCCCAGCATTTT. It is translated as CASSSEGASNQPQHF.

This chain joins TRBV9 and TRBJ2-7; D gene unclear. Germline values: CDR1 SGDLS, CDR2 YYNGEE. This CDR3 is built from 13 residues. The V and J ends lost 0 bases and 3 bases respectively, with 7 bases between them. CDR3 DNA: TGTGCCAGCAGCGTAGGCACTAACTACGAGCAGTACTTC. It yields the protein CASSVGTNYEQYF.

This clone was recorded only once. The rearrangement links TRBV2 to TRBJ2-5; D is ambiguous. The J call is uncertain, as TRBJ2-7 better fits the DNA end. Germline CDR1 is SNHLY and CDR2 is FYNNEI. The CDR3 spans 13 residues. The DNA for the CDR3 is TGTGCCAGCAGTGTGGGATGGAACTACGAGCAGTACTTC. Encoded protein: CASSVGWNYEQYF.

The chain is built from TRBV27 and TRBJ2-7; D is perhaps TRBD2 (7 bases). Germline loops: CDR1 MNHEY, CDR2 SMNVEV (reference sequence). The V end lost 10 bases, the J end lost 0 bases, and 13 bases lay between the germline ends. The CDR3 totals 13 residues. The CDR3 region has the DNA TGTGCCACCCTTGGGGGGGCCTCCTACGAGCAGTACTTC. Translating gives CATLGGASYEQYF.

This chain uses TRBV9 with TRBJ1-3; D gene ambiguous. This CDR3 region has 14 residues. The germline V gene encodes CDR1 SGDLS and CDR2 YYNGEE. V lost 0 bases to trimming and J lost 1 base, with 5 bases between them. CDR3 sequence reads: CASSVVESGNTIYF. The CDR3 DNA follows: TGTGCCAGCAGCGTAGTGGAATCTGGAAACACCATATATTTT.

This clone was seen once. The chain uses TRBV5-1 and TRBJ2-7; 7 bases map to TRBD2. Trimming at V came to 3 bases and at J to 2 bases, leaving 5 bases not matched to a gene. Germline V CDR1 and CDR2: SGHRS, YFSETQ. CDR3 length: 14 residues. CDR3 DNA: TGCGCCAGCAGCTCGGGGGGAATTGCCTACGAGCAGTACTTC. Protein product: CASSSGGIAYEQYF.

V gene TRBV6-1 combines with J gene TRBJ2-7, with D possibly TRBD2 on 6 matching bases. The CDR3 loop spans 14 amino acids. The germline gives CDR1 MNHNS, CDR2 SASEGT. V gave up 2 bases and J gave up 3 bases, with 11 bases separating them. The CDR3 protein is CASSERDWSYEQYF. In DNA, the CDR3 is TGTGCCAGCAGTGAAAGGGACTGGAGCTACGAGCAGTACTTC.

This chain's CDR3 is CASSFKGAGQQYF. DNA of the CDR3: TGTGCCAGCAGCTTCAAGGGGGCGGGACAACAGTACTTC. The chain has TRBV7-8 and TRBJ2-7; D possibly corresponds to TRBD1 (7 bases). The CDR3 runs to 13 residues. In germline, CDR1 is SGHVS, CDR2 FQNEAQ. V was pared by 3 bases and J by 10 bases, with 16 bases between.

J is TRBJ2-7 and V is TRBV7-9, with a possible D match to TRBD1 (6 bases). Germline lookup yields CDR1 SEHNR and CDR2 FQNEAQ (reference sequence). The CDR3 consists of 15 residues. Trimming took off 4 bases at V and 3 bases at J, with 16 bases between the two ends. The DNA of the CDR3 is TGTGCCAGCAGCTCCCGTGATGGGGGCAACTACGAGCAGTACTTC. Translating it yields CASSSRDGGNYEQYF. The full variable domain, completed using reference TRBV7-9 and TRBJ2-7, is DTGVSQNPRHKITKRGQNVTFRCDPISEHNRLYWYRQTLGQGPEFLTYFQNEAQLEKSRLLSDRFSAERPKGSFSTLEIQRTEQGDSAMYLCASSSRDGGNYEQYFGPGTRLTVT.

This clone was seen once. The rearrangement links TRBV6-5 to TRBJ1-2; D is undetermined. The V gene lost 4 bases and the J gene lost 2 bases, with 8 bases spanning the gap. CDR1 is MNHEY and CDR2 is SVGAGI in the germline V gene. CDR3 length: 13 amino acids. The CDR3, as DNA: TGTGCCAGCAGTTCCAAGGACAACTATGGCTACACCTTC. This gives the protein CASSSKDNYGYTF.

The chain couples TRBV19 to TRBJ1-1; D uncertain. V was clipped by 1 base and J by 2 bases, with 8 bases between them. This CDR3 region has 14 residues. CDR1 and CDR2 (germline): LNHDA, SQIVND (reference sequence). This CDR3 is CASSIGSPNTEAFF. The CDR3 DNA is TGTGCCAGTAGTATAGGGAGCCCAAACACTGAAGCTTTCTTT.

V usage is TRBV13 and J usage is TRBJ2-7; the D gene is possibly TRBD2 (6 bases). This CDR3 is 13 amino acids long. The ends were cut back, 3 bases at V and 4 bases at J, with 10 bases in the middle. Germline assignment: CDR1 PRHDT and CDR2 FYEKMQ (reference sequence). The CDR3: CASSLGLGYEQYF. The CDR3 region has the DNA TGTGCCAGCAGCTTGGGACTTGGGTACGAGCAGTACTTC.

The chain is built from TRBV11-2 and TRBJ2-7, with D possibly matching TRBD2 (5 bases). The CDR3 loop spans 11 amino acids. Between the trimmed V and J ends, which lost 5 bases and 7 bases, there was a span of 9 bases. CDR1 is SGHAT, CDR2 FQNNGV, per germline. DNA of the CDR3: TGTGCCAGCAGCCCAACGGGGGAGCAGTACTTC. Its translation: CASSPTGEQYF.

J is TRBJ2-7 and V is TRBV6-4; the match to TRBD2 covers 9 bases. The CDR3 has 15 amino acids. V dropped 4 bases and J dropped 3; count of bases not matched to a gene: 7. Germline CDR1 reads MRHNA; CDR2 reads SNTAGT. The CDR3 region has the DNA TGTGCCAGCAGTGTCGGTAGCGGGGGCGGCTACGAGCAGTACTTC. It specifies CASSVGSGGGYEQYF.

A single count supports this clone. This chain links TRBV27 with TRBJ2-6; D uncertain. Looked up from germline, CDR1 is MNHEY and CDR2 is SMNVEV (reference sequence). V was shortened by 1 base and J by 3 bases, with 1 base between the two germline ends. The CDR3 is made up of 13 amino acids. In nucleotides, the CDR3 is TGTGCCAGCAGTTTATTTGGGGCCAACGTCCTGACTTTC. It encodes CASSLFGANVLTF.

The chain combines TRBV5-1 with TRBJ2-5; 8 nucleotides align to TRBD2. V lost 2 bases and J lost 5; bases outside the gene matches: 5. Germline assignment: CDR1 SGHRS and CDR2 YFSETQ. This CDR3 region has 14 residues. CDR3 protein: CASSFRGGAETQYF. CDR3 bases: TGCGCCAGCAGCTTCCGGGGGGGTGCGGAGACCCAGTACTTC.

V gene TRBV7-9 combines with J gene TRBJ1-5, with D unclear. The V end lost 1 base, the J end lost 3 bases, and 7 bases lay between the germline ends. CDR3 length: 14 amino acids. Germline V gene data show CDR1 as SEHNR and CDR2 as FQNEAQ (reference sequence). CDR3 amino acids: CASSLVGPNQPQHF. The CDR3 nucleotides are TGTGCCAGCAGCTTAGTGGGCCCCAATCAGCCCCAGCATTTT.